What follows are 18 T cell receptor beta chains derived from one specimen sequenced in a study of OX40 agonist ivuxolimab in advanced cancers. Sequenced by immunoSEQ multiplex PCR; TCRdb stores in-frame clones only, minus some. Of roughly 39,000 clones in the sample, around nine tenths were seen once. This sample comprised CD4+ or CD8+ T cells sorted from blood, obtained in a trial of the OX40 agonist ivuxolimab. Every receptor here comes from an adult with an advanced solid tumor such as melanoma, head and neck, liver or kidney cancer.

This clone was counted a few times. The V call is TRBV25-1, the J call TRBJ1-2, with a tentative D call TRBD1 (5 bases). The germline gives CDR1 MGHDK, CDR2 SYGVNS. V was pared by 3 bases and J by 7 bases, with 21 bases between. CDR3 length: 16 residues. The CDR3, as DNA: TGTGCCAGCAGTGACCCCCGGTTAGGGGATTTCGGTGGCTACACCTTC. Translated, it gives CASSDPRLGDFGGYTF.

This clone was counted between two and nine times. The V and J genes are TRBV6-6 and TRBJ2-7; 7 bases are a match to TRBD1. Unmatched junction bases numbered 2, after V lost 6 bases and J lost 6 bases. Germline V lookup: CDR1 MNHNY, CDR2 SVGAGI (reference sequence). The CDR3 has 11 amino acids. CDR3 nucleotide sequence: TGTGCCAGCAGCCAGGGGGTCGAGCAGTACTTC. Its translation: CASSQGVEQYF.

The chain uses TRBV5-5 and TRBJ1-3; TRBD1 might be the D (5 bases). From germline, CDR1 is SGHKS and CDR2 YYEKEE (reference sequence). Trimming cost V 4 bases and J 1 base, with 15 bases left between them. CDR3 length: 16 amino acids. The CDR3: CASSPPGGRSGNTIYF. For the CDR3, the DNA is TGTGCCAGCAGCCCGCCGGGGGGGAGATCTGGAAACACCATATATTTT.

This clone appeared once. This chain uses TRBV5-1 with TRBJ1-1, with D possibly matching TRBD1 (5 bases). In germline, CDR1 is SGHRS, CDR2 YFSETQ. CDR3 length: 17 amino acids. Trimming shortened V by 0 bases and J by 5 bases, and 20 bases separated the two germline ends. This chain's CDR3 is CASSLGQRPPGKTEAFF. As DNA, the CDR3 is TGCGCCAGCAGCTTGGGGCAAAGGCCCCCAGGGAAGACTGAAGCTTTCTTT.

V usage is TRBV6-5 and J usage is TRBJ1-1; 8 bases are a match to TRBD1. The CDR3 is 16 amino acids. Germline V lookup: CDR1 MNHEY, CDR2 SVGAGI. Germline trimming cut 1 base from V and 3 bases from J; bases unmatched to any gene: 7. The CDR3: CASSYFIQGEDTEAFF. The CDR3 region has the DNA TGTGCCAGCAGTTACTTCATACAGGGGGAGGACACTGAAGCTTTCTTT.

CDR3: CASSSDYGYTF. The CDR3 DNA follows: TGTGCCAGCAGTTCCGACTATGGCTACACCTTC. V gene TRBV28 combines with J gene TRBJ1-2; no clear D gene. Germline CDR1 and CDR2: MDHEN and SYDVKM. V lost 4 bases and J lost 3, with 3 bases in between. The CDR3 covers 11 residues.

The sample holds a few counts of this clone. The rearrangement links TRBV5-1 to TRBJ2-3, with 7 bases lining up with TRBD1. Germline V CDR1 and CDR2: SGHRS, YFSETQ. This CDR3 region has 17 residues. V was clipped by 3 bases and J by 0 bases; unmatched bases: 10. The CDR3 DNA reads TGCGCCAGCAGCTCCCCTCCGGGACAGCCTAGCACAGATACGCAGTATTTT. Translation gives CASSSPPGQPSTDTQYF.

This clone has more than one count but fewer than ten. This rearrangement joins TRBV11-2 to TRBJ2-7, with a tentative D call TRBD2 (5 bases). Trimming removed 6 bases from V and 6 bases from J, with 15 bases in between. The length of the CDR3 is 13 residues. Per germline, CDR1 SGHAT and CDR2 FQNNGV. CDR3: CASRFGLQAEQYF. The CDR3 region has the DNA TGTGCCAGCAGATTCGGACTGCAGGCCGAGCAGTACTTC.

The rearrangement joins TRBV28 to TRBJ2-1; 9 nucleotides line up with TRBD2. After removal of 7 bases from V and 4 bases from J, the junction contained 11 bases not matched to a gene. CDR3 size: 16 residues. Germline-derived CDR1 and CDR2 are MDHEN and SYDVKM. The CDR3 reads CASTERAGLAYNEQFF. The DNA of the CDR3 is TGTGCCAGCACCGAAAGGGCGGGACTAGCATACAATGAGCAGTTCTTC.

The chain employs TRBV6-6 and TRBJ2-7; D is unresolved. This CDR3 spans 15 amino acids. V lost 7 bases to trimming and J lost 0 bases, with 16 bases between them. Germline assignment: CDR1 MNHNY and CDR2 SVGAGI (reference sequence). This CDR3 is CASISHRDTSYEQYF. In DNA form, the CDR3 reads TGTGCCAGCATCTCCCACAGAGACACCTCCTACGAGCAGTACTTC.

This clone was counted once. The V call is TRBV4-2, the J call TRBJ1-2; no definite D call. The CDR3 spans 12 residues. V lost 5 bases, J lost 6 bases, and 10 bases lay in between. Germline V lookup: CDR1 LGHNA, CDR2 YNFKEQ. CDR3 sequence (DNA): TGTGCCAGCAGCTTGACGGGGAATGGCTACACCTTC. Protein product: CASSLTGNGYTF.

The chain combines TRBV11-2 with TRBJ2-5; 9 bases are shared with TRBD1. The DNA end is a closer match to TRBJ2-7, so the J assignment may be wrong. In germline, CDR1 is SGHAT, CDR2 FQNNGV. The CDR3 has 15 amino acids. DNA of the CDR3: TGTGCCAGCAGCTTAGGGACAGGGGTCACCTACGAGCAGTACTTC. It specifies CASSLGTGVTYEQYF.

This chain joins TRBV7-3 and TRBJ2-1; D is perhaps TRBD2 (6 bases). Germline V gene data show CDR1 as SGHTA and CDR2 as FQGTGA. V dropped 2 bases and J dropped 0 bases, with 11 bases sitting between them. This CDR3 has 16 amino acids. The CDR3 sequence: CASSLGLAASYNEQFF. CDR3 nucleotides: TGTGCCAGCAGCTTAGGGTTAGCGGCCTCCTACAATGAGCAGTTCTTC.

The chain couples TRBV27 to TRBJ2-7, with TRBD2 identical over 10 bases. Trimming removed 4 bases from V and 3 bases from J; junction bases left unmatched: 9. Germline values: CDR1 MNHEY, CDR2 SMNVEV (reference sequence). The CDR3 is 16 residues long. The CDR3 region has the DNA TGTGCCAGCAGTTCACCCGGGACTAGCGTACACTACGAGCAGTACTTC. Translating it yields CASSSPGTSVHYEQYF.

The V and J genes are TRBV27 and TRBJ2-5; D might be TRBD2 (7 bases). The CDR3 runs to 15 residues. Trimming left V 6 bases short and J 1 base short, with 15 bases between. Germline values: CDR1 MNHEY, CDR2 SMNVEV (reference sequence). The CDR3 nucleotides read TGTGCCAGCAGCCGGAGGGGGGGTGGCCAAGAGACCCAGTACTTC. It yields the protein CASSRRGGGQETQYF.

The chain couples TRBV6-6 to TRBJ2-5, with D possibly TRBD1 on 5 matching bases. The CDR3 contains 14 residues. V was cut by 8 bases and J by 3 bases, with 16 bases left in between. Germline V gene sequence: CDR1 MNHNY, CDR2 SVGAGI (reference sequence). CDR3 region: CASHRGDREETQYF. The CDR3, as DNA: TGTGCCAGCCATAGAGGCGACAGAGAAGAGACCCAGTACTTC.

The rearrangement links TRBV7-2 to TRBJ2-6; D remains unclear. This CDR3 spans 18 amino acids. Trimming took 3 bases from V and 0 from J, leaving 15 bases between them. CDR1 is SGHTA and CDR2 is FQGNSA in the germline V gene. CDR3 sequence (DNA): TGTGCCAGCAGCTTTATTTGGGTCCCTGACTCTGGGGCCAACGTCCTGACTTTC. Amino acid sequence: CASSFIWVPDSGANVLTF.

The chain links TRBV28 to TRBJ1-5; perhaps TRBD1 as D (5 bases). This CDR3 is built from 13 residues. V lost 5 bases and J 10 bases, leaving 15 bases between the germline ends. In germline, CDR1 is MDHEN, CDR2 SYDVKM. As DNA, the CDR3 is TGTGCCAGCAGTCCGCGGGACCGCGGACCCCAGCATTTT. It translates to CASSPRDRGPQHF.